This T cell receptor (beta chain) is from a study of technical replicates of blood from a few donors. The CDR3 spans 12 residues. CDR1 and CDR2 from the germline V gene are MNHEY and SVGAGI. Trimming left V 9 bases short and J 4 bases short, with 12 bases between. Profiled with immunoSEQ multiplex PCR; TCRdb holds only in-frame clones, not every one. This sample has about 89,000 clones; 94% occur once, and the top ten carry 0.25%. The receptor was derived from a human donor in good health. The chain recombines TRBV6-5 with TRBJ1-2; the D is unclear. Sequenced sample: T cells isolated from PBMCs. This chain's CDR3 is CASLKEGYGYTF. CDR3 DNA sequence: TGTGCCAGTTTAAAGGAGGGCTATGGCTACACCTTC.